Following are 32 T cell receptor beta chains from one sample sequenced in a study of cytomegalovirus exposure and HLA in healthy donors. The PCR made use of 60 Vbeta and 13 Jbeta primers. Profiling relied on immunoSEQ multiplex PCR, and the TCRdb table lists in-frame clones only, not all of them. This table holds under 200,000 clones, more than 70% found once. The material sequenced was PBMCs. These TCRs come from a man aged 30-40 years in good health and CMV-seronegative.

This chain links TRBV15 with TRBJ2-1; 9 positions agree with TRBD1. Germline CDR1 is LNHNV and CDR2 is YYDKDF (reference sequence). The V gene end was trimmed by 3 bases and the J gene end by 9 bases; junction bases not matched to a gene: 15. This CDR3 has 17 amino acids. CDR3: CATSSRKTGQGFVEQFF. The CDR3 DNA reads as TGTGCCACCAGCAGCCGGAAAACGGGACAGGGTTTTGTTGAGCAGTTCTTC.

The V and J genes are TRBV7-2 and TRBJ2-7; the D gene is possibly TRBD1 (6 bases). Trimming took off 5 bases at V and 3 bases at J, with 11 bases between the two ends. This CDR3 is built from 13 residues. Germline CDR1 reads SGHTA; CDR2 reads FQGNSA. The CDR3 coding sequence is TGTGCCAGCAGCACCCGGACAGACTACGAGCAGTACTTC. It is translated as CASSTRTDYEQYF. The complete variable domain, with remaining parts taken from reference TRBV7-2 and TRBJ2-7, reads GAGVSQSPSNKVTEKGKDVELRCDPISGHTALYWYRQSLGQGLEFLIYFQGNSAPDKSGLPSDRFSAERTGGSVSTLTIQRTQQEDSAVYLCASSTRTDYEQYFGPGTRLTVT.

The chain links TRBV19 to TRBJ2-5; D not certain. This CDR3 has 13 residues. V lost 3 bases and J 1 base, leaving 6 bases between the germline ends. CDR1 LNHDA and CDR2 SQIVND come from the germline V gene (reference sequence). This chain's CDR3 is CASSILLQETQYF. The DNA of the CDR3 is TGTGCCAGTAGTATTCTTCTCCAAGAGACCCAGTACTTC.

The chain is built from TRBV6-6 and TRBJ2-1; 10 nucleotides line up with TRBD2. CDR1 and CDR2 (germline): MNHNY, SVGAGI (reference sequence). The J segment lost 4 bases and the V segment lost 4 bases, leaving 4 bases of the junction unmatched. The CDR3 runs 15 residues. In DNA, the CDR3 is TGTGCCAGCAGTTCGCGGACTAGCGGTTACAATGAGCAGTTCTTC. Translation gives CASSSRTSGYNEQFF.

The chain couples TRBV12-5 to TRBJ2-1; the D is unclear. Trimming left V 3 bases short and J 8 bases short, with 5 bases between. Germline CDR1 and CDR2: LGHNT and FRNRAP. This CDR3 is built from 11 residues. The CDR3 spells CASGFSDEQFF. CDR3 bases: TGTGCTAGTGGTTTCTCAGATGAGCAGTTCTTC.

The V and J genes are TRBV14 and TRBJ2-7, with D uncertain. V was trimmed by 0 bases and J by 8 bases, leaving 11 bases between them. Germline CDR1 SGHDN, CDR2 FVKESK. The CDR3 is made up of 13 amino acids. The CDR3 DNA sequence: TGTGCCAGCAGCCAAGACGTCCGAGGCCAGCAGTACTTC. Translated: CASSQDVRGQQYF.

CDR3 loop: CASTQEGFETQYF. The CDR3, as DNA: TGTGCCAGCACCCAGGAGGGTTTCGAGACCCAGTACTTC. The J gene is TRBJ2-5, the V gene TRBV5-5, with D possibly matching TRBD2 (6 bases). This CDR3 contains 13 residues. CDR1 SGHKS and CDR2 YYEKEE come from the germline V gene (reference sequence). Between the trimmed V and J ends, which lost 6 bases and 5 bases, there was a span of 14 bases.

V is TRBV7-6 and J is TRBJ1-2; no clear D gene. The CDR3 is 13 residues long. Germline lookup yields CDR1 SGHVS and CDR2 FNYEAQ. Trimming took off 5 bases at V and 2 bases at J, with 9 bases between the two ends. The CDR3 DNA is TGTGCCAGCAGCCCGACGGGGAACTATGGCTACACCTTC. It is translated as CASSPTGNYGYTF.

The chain recombines TRBV18 with TRBJ2-5, with TRBD1 identical over 7 bases. The CDR3 extends over 19 amino acids. Germline CDR1 and CDR2: KGHSH and LQKENI. V lost 1 base to trimming and J lost 7 bases; unmatched junction nucleotides: 21. CDR3 sequence: CASSPLGPGQPRTTWTQYF. DNA for the CDR3: TGTGCCAGCTCACCACTAGGACCGGGACAGCCAAGAACCACGTGGACCCAGTACTTC. The variable domain in full, with the rest retrieved from reference TRBV18 and TRBJ2-5, is NAGVMQNPRHLVRRRGQEARLRCSPMKGHSHVYWYRQLPEEGLKFMVYLQKENIIDESGMPKERFSAEFPKEGPSILRIQQVVRGDSAAYFCASSPLGPGQPRTTWTQYFGPGTRLLVL.

The J gene is TRBJ2-4, the V gene TRBV4-3; possible D gene TRBD2, 7 bases. Germline V gene sequence: CDR1 LGHNA, CDR2 YSLEER. V was trimmed by 1 base and J by 0 bases, leaving 13 bases between them. The CDR3 has 17 amino acids. The CDR3 loop is CASSQGRGGVAKNIQYF. The CDR3 nucleotides are TGCGCCAGCAGCCAAGGGAGGGGGGGGGTAGCCAAAAACATTCAGTACTTC.

The rearrangement joins TRBV7-9 to TRBJ2-5; possible D gene TRBD2, 5 bases. CDR1 is SEHNR and CDR2 is FQNEAQ in the germline V gene (reference sequence). CDR3 length: 13 amino acids. V was cut by 3 bases and J by 2 bases, with 7 bases left in between. CDR3 residues: CASSFRDQETQYF. The CDR3 DNA is TGTGCCAGCAGCTTCCGGGATCAAGAGACCCAGTACTTC.

This clone was seen only once. This specimen includes other DNA sequences encoding the same CDR3. The chain links TRBV5-4 to TRBJ2-2, with D possibly TRBD1 on 6 matching bases. This CDR3 region has 18 residues. Germline CDR1 and CDR2: SGHNT and YYREEE (reference sequence). V lost 1 base, J lost 4 bases, and 20 bases lay in between. The CDR3 spells CASSLKGSPGHTTGELFF. Written as DNA, the CDR3 is TGTGCCAGCAGCTTGAAAGGCTCCCCGGGACACACCACCGGGGAGCTGTTTTTT.

This clone appeared once. The J gene is TRBJ2-3, the V gene TRBV2; D call uncertain. This CDR3 is 14 amino acids long. The germline gives CDR1 SNHLY, CDR2 FYNNEI. V lost 4 bases and J lost 3, with 11 bases in between. The DNA for the CDR3 is TGTGCCAGCAGTGTCCCCTTAATTACAGATACGCAGTATTTT. It yields the protein CASSVPLITDTQYF.

The gene calls are TRBV7-2 and TRBJ1-2, with TRBD1 matching over 8 bases. Germline V gene sequence: CDR1 SGHTA, CDR2 FQGNSA. The CDR3 runs 14 residues. V dropped 5 bases and J dropped 5; count of bases not matched to a gene: 7. The CDR3 nucleotides read TGTGCCAGCAGCCCAGGACAGGGCGTTTATGGCTACACCTTC. Its protein is CASSPGQGVYGYTF.

The rearrangement joins TRBV27 to TRBJ1-5, with 9 nucleotides matching TRBD1. The ends lost 5 bases at V and 1 base at J; junction bases unmatched: 12. The CDR3 has 18 amino acids. The germline gives CDR1 MNHEY, CDR2 SMNVEV (reference sequence). CDR3 residues: CASSPTPGQGWSNQPQHF. DNA for the CDR3: TGTGCCAGCAGTCCAACGCCGGGACAGGGTTGGAGCAATCAGCCCCAGCATTTT.

CDR3 sequence: CASSIVDRGRGNTGELFF. The CDR3 bases are TGTGCCAGTAGTATAGTGGACAGGGGGCGAGGGAACACCGGGGAGCTGTTTTTT. The chain has TRBV19 and TRBJ2-2; TRBD1 agrees at 11 bases. The CDR3 has 18 amino acids. After removal of 1 base from V and 1 base from J, the junction contained 5 bases not matched to a gene. The germline V gene encodes CDR1 LNHDA and CDR2 SQIVND (reference sequence).

The chain is built from TRBV29-1 and TRBJ2-5; 9 bases align to TRBD2. Germline loops: CDR1 SQVTM, CDR2 ANQGSEA. Trimming took 6 bases from V and 5 from J; bases not matched to a gene: 7. This CDR3 has 13 residues. CDR3 residues: CSVASGAAETQYF. The DNA for the CDR3 is TGCAGCGTCGCTAGCGGGGCTGCGGAGACCCAGTACTTC.

The chain links TRBV7-6 to TRBJ1-2; perhaps TRBD1 as D (6 bases). The CDR3 has 16 amino acids. Germline loops: CDR1 SGHVS, CDR2 FNYEAQ. The germline V and J ends were trimmed by 1 base and 0 bases, with 12 bases remaining between them. The CDR3 nucleotides read TGTGCCAGCAGCTTAGGGGGGGGGCCATCTAACTATGGCTACACCTTC. It translates to CASSLGGGPSNYGYTF.

This clone was counted once. The chain combines TRBV9 with TRBJ2-5; 7 bases map to TRBD2. The CDR3 has 15 residues. Trimming took 0 bases from V and 1 from J; bases not matched to a gene: 3. The germline gives CDR1 SGDLS, CDR2 YYNGEE. Here the CDR3 reads CASSVAGGTQETQYF. CDR3 nucleotide sequence: TGTGCCAGCAGCGTAGCGGGGGGAACCCAAGAGACCCAGTACTTC.

This clone came up once. This chain connects TRBV18 to TRBJ2-1; a possible D gene is TRBD2 (5 bases). V was trimmed by 3 bases and J by 2 bases, leaving 11 bases between them. The CDR3 sequence is 15 residues long. Germline-derived CDR1 and CDR2 are KGHSH and LQKENI. In nucleotides, the CDR3 is TGTGCCAGCTCACCTGGGCTAGCAGCCTACAATGAGCAGTTCTTC. Encoded protein: CASSPGLAAYNEQFF.

The rearrangement links TRBV9 to TRBJ2-7, with D tentatively TRBD1 (6 bases). CDR3 length equals 20 residues. Germline loops: CDR1 SGDLS, CDR2 YYNGEE. The ends were cut back, 3 bases at V and 2 bases at J, with 30 bases in the middle. The CDR3 loop reads CASSAGFRDIPSGVAYEQYF. CDR3 in DNA: TGTGCCAGCAGCGCGGGGTTCCGGGACATTCCCTCCGGAGTCGCCTACGAGCAGTACTTC.

This chain uses TRBV21-1 with TRBJ2-7; the D call of TRBD1 is as the table states it, not checked on the DNA. TRBV21-1 is a recognized pseudogene. This CDR3 has 17 amino acids. CDR3 amino acids: CASSKKPGQGFVDEQYF. CDR3 bases: TGTGCCAGCAGCAAGAAGCCGGGACAGGGGTTCGTAGACGAGCAGTACTTC.

The chain carries TRBV27 and TRBJ1-5; 10 nucleotides line up with TRBD1. V trimming: 3 bases; J trimming: 7 bases; junction bases outside the gene matches: 6. Germline V CDR1 and CDR2: MNHEY, SMNVEV (reference sequence). The CDR3 loop spans 15 amino acids. The CDR3 nucleotides read TGTGCCAGCAGTTTTTTACGGGACAGGGGACAGCCCCAGCATTTT. This codes for CASSFLRDRGQPQHF.

The chain employs TRBV5-1 and TRBJ2-1, with 10 nucleotides matching TRBD2. CDR3 length equals 17 residues. Germline-derived CDR1 and CDR2 are SGHRS and YFSETQ. Losses at the gene ends were 0 bases for V and 7 bases for J; bases not matched to a gene: 10. The CDR3 region has the DNA TGCGCCAGCAGCTTGGACGTTCTAGCGGGGGCGGGGAATGAGCAGTTCTTC. Encoded protein: CASSLDVLAGAGNEQFF. The variable domain in full, with the rest retrieved from reference TRBV5-1 and TRBJ2-1, is KAGVTQTPRYLIKTRGQQVTLSCSPISGHRSVSWYQQTPGQGLQFLFEYFSETQRNKGNFPGRFSGRQFSNSRSEMNVSTLELGDSALYLCASSLDVLAGAGNEQFFGPGTRLTVL.

The chain uses TRBV10-3 and TRBJ2-5; 8 positions agree with TRBD2. The trim removed 4 bases at V and 1 base at J, leaving 5 bases unmatched. This CDR3 spans 15 amino acids. Germline lookup yields CDR1 ENHRY and CDR2 SYGVKD. The CDR3 is CAISAPGGVQETQYF. CDR3 sequence (DNA): TGTGCCATCAGTGCCCCCGGGGGGGTCCAAGAGACCCAGTACTTC.

V gene TRBV6-6 combines with J gene TRBJ1-5, with 8 bases matching TRBD1. This CDR3 is built from 15 residues. V was clipped by 8 bases and J by 6 bases; unmatched bases: 12. Germline-derived CDR1 and CDR2 are MNHNY and SVGAGI (reference sequence). The CDR3 region has the DNA TGTGCCAGCGGCCAGGGACAGGCGGGGCGTCAGCCCCAGCATTTT. It translates to CASGQGQAGRQPQHF.

The chain is built from TRBV11-3 and TRBJ2-3; D is undetermined. CDR3 length: 15 amino acids. CDR1 and CDR2 (germline): SGHNT, YENEEA. Trimming pared 2 bases from V and 2 bases from J, leaving 11 bases between. CDR3 protein: CASSLTPGDTDTQYF. DNA for the CDR3: TGTGCCAGCAGCTTAACTCCCGGAGACACAGATACGCAGTATTTT.

This clone was observed a few times. The chain couples TRBV13 to TRBJ2-1; 9 positions agree with TRBD2. Germline CDR1 PRHDT, CDR2 FYEKMQ (reference sequence). The trim removed 6 bases at V and 4 bases at J, leaving 7 bases unmatched. The CDR3 contains 15 residues. The CDR3 loop is CASRMGLAGYNEQFF. The CDR3 DNA reads as TGTGCCAGCAGAATGGGGCTAGCGGGGTACAATGAGCAGTTCTTC.

The chain has TRBV5-6 and TRBJ1-1; TRBD1 might be the D (6 bases). With 3 bases removed from V and 3 bases from J, the gap between germline ends came to 15 bases. The CDR3 consists of 15 residues. The germline V gene has CDR1 SGHDT and CDR2 YYEEEE. In nucleotides, the CDR3 is TGTGCCAGCAGCTACACGACAGCAGGGGACACTGAAGCTTTCTTT. As protein: CASSYTTAGDTEAFF.

The V and J genes are TRBV19 and TRBJ2-1; D may be TRBD2 (5 bases). Germline assignment: CDR1 LNHDA and CDR2 SQIVND (reference sequence). The CDR3 sequence is 14 residues long. Trimming took off 5 bases at V and 4 bases at J, with 12 bases between the two ends. CDR3 bases: TGTGCCAGTAGTCGACTAACTATATACAATGAGCAGTTCTTC. Amino acids: CASSRLTIYNEQFF.

The chain carries TRBV10-3 and TRBJ1-4, with 7 bases that match TRBD1. The CDR3 runs 13 residues. The V gene end was trimmed by 10 bases and the J gene end by 0 bases; junction bases not matched to a gene: 2. Germline CDR1 reads ENHRY; CDR2 reads SYGVKD. The CDR3 spells CASGQATNEKLFF. The CDR3 region has the DNA TGTGCCAGCGGACAGGCAACTAATGAAAAACTGTTTTTT.

This rearrangement joins TRBV19 to TRBJ2-7; D is ambiguous. The ends were cut back, 3 bases at V and 1 base at J, with 7 bases in the middle. In germline, CDR1 is LNHDA, CDR2 SQIVND (reference sequence). This CDR3 has 13 amino acids. CDR3 amino acids: CASSIARSYEQYF. CDR3 nucleotides: TGTGCCAGTAGTATCGCCAGGTCCTACGAGCAGTACTTC.